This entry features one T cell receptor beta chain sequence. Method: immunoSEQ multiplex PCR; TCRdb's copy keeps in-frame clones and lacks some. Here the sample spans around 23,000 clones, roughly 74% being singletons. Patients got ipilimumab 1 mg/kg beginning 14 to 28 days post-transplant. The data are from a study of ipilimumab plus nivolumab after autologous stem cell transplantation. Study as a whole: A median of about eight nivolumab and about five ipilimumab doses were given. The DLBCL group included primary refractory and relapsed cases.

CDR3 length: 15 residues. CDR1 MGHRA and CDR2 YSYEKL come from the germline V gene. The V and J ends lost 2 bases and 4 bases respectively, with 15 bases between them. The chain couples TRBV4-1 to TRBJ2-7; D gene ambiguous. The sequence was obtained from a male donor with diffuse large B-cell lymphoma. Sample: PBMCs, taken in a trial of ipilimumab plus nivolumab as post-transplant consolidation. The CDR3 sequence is CASSQLWAFKYEQYF. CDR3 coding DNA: TGCGCCAGCAGCCAATTGTGGGCCTTTAAGTACGAGCAGTACTTC.